A selection of T cell receptor beta chains follows, all from one sample in a study of naive and memory T cell subsets. TCRdb passed the UMI-ligation and nested PCR reads through MiXCR, listing each CDR3 protein once. Of around 160,000 distinct CDR3 sequences in the sample, roughly 22% were seen once. Sequencing input: naive CD4+ T cells from blood. All receptors come from a human donor in good health. CDR3s include the opening cysteine and the closing phenylalanine or tryptophan. A D gene is named only where the DNA matches it firmly. The size field is filled for only some rows; it gives once, few, many or a size class.

>TRBV6-2/TRBV6-3|-|TRBJ1-2|few
CASSYNQGLGYTF
TGTGCCAGCAGTTACAACCAGGGCCTTGGCTACACCTTC
>TRBV15|TRBD2|TRBJ2-3|few
CATSNPAGADTQYF
TGTGCCACCAGCAACCCAGCGGGAGCAGATACGCAGTATTTT
>TRBV4-1|-|TRBJ2-7|few
CASSLHTTRIYEQYF
TGCGCCAGCAGCCTACACACGACTCGAATCTACGAGCAGTACTTC
>TRBV6-2/TRBV6-3|-|TRBJ2-1|many
CASSWGSKLSYNEQFF
TGTGCCAGCAGTTGGGGGTCAAAGCTCTCCTACAATGAGCAGTTCTTC
>TRBV12-3/TRBV12-4|-|TRBJ1-5|few
CASSLFGQNKHF
TGTGCCAGCAGTTTGTTCGGACAGAATAAGCATTTT
>TRBV6-1|-|TRBJ1-5|-
CASSEQGRHF
TGTGCCAGCAGTGAGCAGGGGAGGCATTTT
>TRBV20-1|-|TRBJ2-7|many
CSAESGTEIYEQYF
TGCAGTGCTGAAAGCGGGACAGAGATCTACGAGCAGTACTTC
>TRBV6-5|TRBD1|TRBJ1-4|-
CASRGTGFEKLFF
TGTGCCAGTCGTGGGACAGGGTTTGAAAAACTGTTTTTT
>TRBV18|-|TRBJ2-3|once
CASSPSPSTDTQYF
TGTGCCAGCTCACCATCCCCTAGCACAGATACGCAGTATTTT
>TRBV19|TRBD1|TRBJ1-2|-
CASSKGDRPLLRGYTF
TGTGCCAGTAGTAAAGGGGACAGGCCGCTTCTAAGGGGCTACACCTTC
>TRBV2|-|TRBJ2-5|few
CASSGAVYQYF
TGTGCCAGCAGTGGGGCAGTTTACCAGTACTTC
>TRBV20-1|TRBD2|TRBJ2-3|-
CSANGRTSTDTQYF
TGCAGTGCTAACGGGAGGACTAGCACAGATACGCAGTATTTT
>TRBV19|TRBD2|TRBJ2-2|-
CASTIQGGFRANTGELFF
TGTGCCAGTACCATCCAGGGAGGGTTCCGGGCGAACACCGGGGAGCTGTTTTTT
>TRBV10-3|-|TRBJ1-2|-
CAISRDTGTNNYGYTF
TGTGCCATCAGTCGGGACACCGGAACTAACAACTATGGCTACACCTTC
>TRBV28|TRBD1|TRBJ2-7|few
CASRGTGEDEQYF
TGTGCCAGCAGGGGGACAGGGGAGGACGAGCAGTACTTC
>TRBV18|-|TRBJ1-5|-
CASSPGPAGNQPQHF
TGTGCCAGCTCCCCGGGTCCTGCGGGCAATCAGCCCCAGCATTTT
>TRBV5-1|-|TRBJ2-7|-
CVSSFRPSYEQYF
TGCGTCAGCAGCTTTAGGCCCTCCTACGAGCAGTACTTC
>TRBV19|-|TRBJ1-5|many
CASSTAGDRSNQPQHF
TGTGCCAGTAGTACCGCAGGAGATCGGAGCAATCAGCCCCAGCATTTT
>TRBV9|TRBD1|TRBJ2-7|-
CASSVAGQAYEQYF
TGTGCCAGCAGCGTAGCTGGACAGGCTTACGAGCAGTACTTC
>TRBV5-5|TRBD1|TRBJ2-1|few
CASSLQQGFPNEQFF
TGTGCCAGCAGCTTGCAACAGGGGTTTCCCAATGAGCAGTTCTTC
>TRBV28|TRBD1|TRBJ1-1|few
CASSLITRGRFTEAFF
TGTGCCAGCAGTTTAATAACCAGGGGGCGTTTTACTGAAGCTTTCTTT
>TRBV15|-|TRBJ2-3|-
CATSRGLLTDTQYF
TGTGCCACCAGCAGGGGACTTCTCACAGATACGCAGTATTTT
>TRBV29-1|-|TRBJ2-7|many
CSARVTYEQYF
TGCAGCGCCAGGGTGACCTACGAGCAGTACTTC
>TRBV3-1|TRBD1|TRBJ1-2|few
CASSPLADRSRDGYTF
TGTGCCAGCAGCCCCCTGGCGGACAGGAGCAGAGATGGCTACACCTTC
>TRBV15|-|TRBJ2-1|few
CATSAAGSYSSPYNEQFF
TGTGCCACCAGCGCGGCGGGAAGTTACTCATCACCCTACAATGAGCAGTTCTTC
>TRBV5-1|-|TRBJ2-1|-
CASSFSPQNQEQFF
TGCGCCAGCAGCTTCTCTCCCCAGAACCAAGAGCAGTTCTTC
>TRBV6-6|-|TRBJ1-5|few
CATGQVGNQPQHF
TGTGCCACCGGCCAGGTTGGCAATCAGCCCCAGCATTTT
>TRBV4-3|TRBD2|TRBJ2-1|few
CASSQDEGLARYNEQFF
TGCGCCAGCAGCCAAGATGAGGGACTAGCGCGGTACAATGAGCAGTTCTTC
>TRBV5-1|-|TRBJ2-7|-
CASSLDWGSYEQYF
TGCGCCAGCAGCTTGGATTGGGGTTCCTACGAGCAGTACTTC
>TRBV19|-|TRBJ1-1|-
CASSPDERDTEAFF
TGTGCCAGTAGTCCCGACGAGCGGGACACTGAAGCTTTCTTT
>TRBV27|-|TRBJ1-6|-
CASSLWGSPYNSPLHF
TGTGCCAGCAGTTTATGGGGGTCGCCCTATAATTCACCCCTCCACTTT
>TRBV12-3/TRBV12-4|-|TRBJ2-7|-
CASSEGHEQYF
TGTGCCAGCAGCGAAGGGCACGAGCAGTACTTC
>TRBV4-2|-|TRBJ2-5|-
CASSPQPKTDGSQETQYF
TGTGCCAGCAGCCCCCAACCAAAGACGGACGGGAGCCAAGAGACCCAGTACTTC
>TRBV11-2|-|TRBJ2-5|-
CASSVTAGDSTQYF
TGTGCCAGCAGCGTCACTGCCGGAGACTCCACCCAGTACTTC
>TRBV29-1|-|TRBJ2-1|few
CSVWGGNEQFF
TGCAGCGTGTGGGGTGGGAATGAGCAGTTCTTC
>TRBV3-1|TRBD2|TRBJ2-7|many
CASSQRLAGVRSPYEQYF
TGTGCCAGCAGCCAGCGACTAGCGGGAGTTCGATCCCCCTACGAGCAGTACTTC
>TRBV7-2|-|TRBJ2-3|many
CASGTSFTDTQYF
TGTGCCAGTGGGACTTCATTCACAGATACGCAGTATTTT
>TRBV7-2|-|TRBJ1-1|few
CASSLVRTEAFF
TGTGCCAGCAGCTTAGTTCGGACTGAAGCTTTCTTT
>TRBV27|TRBD2|TRBJ2-5|few
CASSRTSVETQYF
TGTGCCAGCAGCCGTACTAGCGTAGAGACCCAGTACTTC
>TRBV6-5|TRBD1|TRBJ2-7|many
CASSYLGTGGYEQYF
TGTGCCAGCAGTTACTTAGGGACAGGGGGATACGAGCAGTACTTC
>TRBV29-1|TRBD1|TRBJ2-2|many
CSVGQMAGELFF
TGCAGCGTGGGACAGATGGCCGGGGAGCTGTTTTTT
>TRBV5-1|-|TRBJ2-1|-
CASSLTGSDIYNEQFF
TGCGCCAGCAGCTTGACAGGCTCGGATATCTACAATGAGCAGTTCTTC
>TRBV6-2/TRBV6-3|-|TRBJ2-1|-
CASSYFGGNEQFF
TGTGCCAGCAGTTACTTCGGGGGCAATGAGCAGTTCTTC
>TRBV6-2/TRBV6-3|-|TRBJ2-5|-
CASSYGHIQETQYF
TGTGCCAGCAGTTACGGACACATCCAAGAGACCCAGTACTTC
>TRBV11-2|-|TRBJ2-7|-
CASSFSERDEQYF
TGTGCCAGCAGCTTTTCGGAGCGGGACGAGCAGTACTTC